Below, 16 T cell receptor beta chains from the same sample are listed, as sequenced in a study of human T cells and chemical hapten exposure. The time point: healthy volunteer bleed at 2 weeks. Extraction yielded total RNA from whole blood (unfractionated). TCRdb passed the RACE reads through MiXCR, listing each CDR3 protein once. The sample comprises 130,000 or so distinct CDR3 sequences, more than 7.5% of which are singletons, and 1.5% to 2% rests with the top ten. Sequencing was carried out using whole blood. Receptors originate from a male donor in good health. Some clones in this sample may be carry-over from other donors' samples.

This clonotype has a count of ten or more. The CDR3 DNA follows: TGTGCCAGCAGCTTTAATCACTACGAGCAGTACTTC. It is translated as CASSFNHYEQYF. This rearrangement joins TRBV11-3 to TRBJ2-7; D gene unclear. V lost 3 bases and J lost 3, with 6 bases in between. The CDR3 sequence is 12 residues long. Germline V gene data show CDR1 as SGHNT and CDR2 as YENEEA.

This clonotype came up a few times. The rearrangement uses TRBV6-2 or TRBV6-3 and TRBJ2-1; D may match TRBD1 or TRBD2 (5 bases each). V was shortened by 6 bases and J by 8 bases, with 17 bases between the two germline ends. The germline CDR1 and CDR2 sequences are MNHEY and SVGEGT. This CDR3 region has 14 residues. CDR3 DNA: TGTGCCAGCAGCCACCGGGACCTGGGTTATGAGCAGTTCTTC. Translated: CASSHRDLGYEQFF.

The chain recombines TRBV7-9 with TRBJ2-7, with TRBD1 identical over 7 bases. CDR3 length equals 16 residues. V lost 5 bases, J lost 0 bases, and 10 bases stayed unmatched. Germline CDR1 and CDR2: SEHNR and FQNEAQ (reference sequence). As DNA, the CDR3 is TGTGCCAGCAGCCCCCCCACAGGGGCCCGCTCCTACGAGCAGTACTTC. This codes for CASSPPTGARSYEQYF.

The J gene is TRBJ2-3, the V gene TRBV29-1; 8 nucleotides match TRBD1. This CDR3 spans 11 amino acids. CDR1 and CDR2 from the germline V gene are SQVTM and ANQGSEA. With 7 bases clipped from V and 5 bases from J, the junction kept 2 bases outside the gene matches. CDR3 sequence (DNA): TGCAGCGCCGGGACAGGAGATACGCAGTATTTT. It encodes CSAGTGDTQYF.

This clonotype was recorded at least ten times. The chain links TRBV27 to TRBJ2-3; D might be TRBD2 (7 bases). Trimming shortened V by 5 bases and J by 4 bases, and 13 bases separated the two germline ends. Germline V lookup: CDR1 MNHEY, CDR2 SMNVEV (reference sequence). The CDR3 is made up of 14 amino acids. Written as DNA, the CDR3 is TGTGCCAGCAGTCCCGGGGGGCTTCCAGATACGCAGTATTTT. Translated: CASSPGGLPDTQYF.

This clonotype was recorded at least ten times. CDR3 amino acids: CASSQLTSGRLADTQYF. CDR3 DNA: TGTGCCAGCAGCCAATTGACTAGCGGGAGATTAGCAGATACGCAGTATTTT. The genes are TRBV14 and TRBJ2-3; the match to TRBD2 covers 12 bases. After removal of 2 bases from V and 4 bases from J, the junction contained 7 bases not matched to a gene. The CDR3 is made up of 17 amino acids. Looked up from germline, CDR1 is SGHDN and CDR2 is FVKESK.

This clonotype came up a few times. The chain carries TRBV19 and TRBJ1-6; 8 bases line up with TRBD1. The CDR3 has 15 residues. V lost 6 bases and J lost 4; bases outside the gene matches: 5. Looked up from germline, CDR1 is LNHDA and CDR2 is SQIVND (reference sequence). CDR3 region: CASRTQGEYNSPLHF. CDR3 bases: TGTGCCAGTAGGACACAGGGGGAATATAATTCACCCCTCCACTTT.

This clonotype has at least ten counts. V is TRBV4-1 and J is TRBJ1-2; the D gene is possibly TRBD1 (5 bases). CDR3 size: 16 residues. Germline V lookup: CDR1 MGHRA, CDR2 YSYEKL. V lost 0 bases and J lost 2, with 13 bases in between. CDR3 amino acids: CASSQDLGTENYGYTF. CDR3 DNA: TGCGCCAGCAGCCAAGATTTAGGGACCGAGAACTATGGCTACACCTTC.

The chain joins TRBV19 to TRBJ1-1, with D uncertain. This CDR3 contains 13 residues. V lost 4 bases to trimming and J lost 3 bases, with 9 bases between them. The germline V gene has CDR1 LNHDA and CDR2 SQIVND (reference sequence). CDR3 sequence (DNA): TGTGCCAGTAGTAACGGGATTCACACTGAAGCTTTCTTT. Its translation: CASSNGIHTEAFF.

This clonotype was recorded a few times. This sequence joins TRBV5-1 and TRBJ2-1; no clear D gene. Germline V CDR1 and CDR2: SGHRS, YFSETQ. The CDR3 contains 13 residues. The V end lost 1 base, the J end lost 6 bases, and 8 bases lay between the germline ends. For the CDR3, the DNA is TGCGCCAGCAGCTTGCGGACGGGCAATGAGCAGTTCTTC. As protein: CASSLRTGNEQFF.

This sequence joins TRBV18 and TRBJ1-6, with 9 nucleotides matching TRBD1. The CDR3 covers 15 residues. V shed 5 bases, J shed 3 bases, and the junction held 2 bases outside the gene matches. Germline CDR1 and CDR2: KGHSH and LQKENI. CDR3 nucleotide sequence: TGTGCCAGCTCAGGACAGGGGAACTATAATTCACCCCTCCACTTT. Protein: CASSGQGNYNSPLHF.

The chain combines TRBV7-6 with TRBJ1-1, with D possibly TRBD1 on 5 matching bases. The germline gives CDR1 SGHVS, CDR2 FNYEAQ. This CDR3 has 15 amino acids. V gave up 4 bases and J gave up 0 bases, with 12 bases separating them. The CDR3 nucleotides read TGTGCCAGCAGCTCGCTCGGGACCGTGAACACTGAAGCTTTCTTT. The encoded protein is CASSSLGTVNTEAFF. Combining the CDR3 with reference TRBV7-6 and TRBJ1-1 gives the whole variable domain GAGVSQSPRYKVTKRGQDVALRCDPISGHVSLYWYRQALGQGPEFLTYFNYEAQQDKSGLPNDRFSAERPEGSISTLTIQRTEQRDSAMYRCASSSLGTVNTEAFFGQGTRLTVV.

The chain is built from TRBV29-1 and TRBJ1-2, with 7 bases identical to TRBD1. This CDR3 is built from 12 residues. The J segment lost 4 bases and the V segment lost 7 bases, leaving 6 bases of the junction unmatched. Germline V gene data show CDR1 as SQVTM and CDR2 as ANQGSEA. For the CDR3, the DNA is TGCAGCGACCGGGACAGTCCCTATGGCTACACCTTC. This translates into CSDRDSPYGYTF.

The DNA of the CDR3 is TGCAGTGCTAGAGGAGGATGGGGCAGGGGAACCAATGAGCAGTTCTTC. Translating gives CSARGGWGRGTNEQFF. The J gene is TRBJ2-1, the V gene TRBV20-1; tentatively, D is TRBD1 (6 bases). The ends were cut back, 1 base at V and 6 bases at J, with 19 bases in the middle. The length of the CDR3 is 16 residues. From germline, CDR1 is DFQATT and CDR2 SNEGSKA (reference sequence).

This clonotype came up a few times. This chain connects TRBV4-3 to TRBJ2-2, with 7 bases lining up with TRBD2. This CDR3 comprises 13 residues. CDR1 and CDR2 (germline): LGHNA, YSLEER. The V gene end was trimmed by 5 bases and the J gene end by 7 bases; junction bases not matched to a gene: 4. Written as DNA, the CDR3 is TGCGCCAGCAGCACCGGACTAGACGGGGAGCTGTTTTTT. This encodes CASSTGLDGELFF.

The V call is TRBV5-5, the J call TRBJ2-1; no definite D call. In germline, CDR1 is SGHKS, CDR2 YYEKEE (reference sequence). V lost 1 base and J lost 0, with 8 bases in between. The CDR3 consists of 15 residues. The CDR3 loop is CASSLSISSYNEQFF. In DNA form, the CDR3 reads TGTGCCAGCAGCTTGAGTATCAGCTCCTACAATGAGCAGTTCTTC.